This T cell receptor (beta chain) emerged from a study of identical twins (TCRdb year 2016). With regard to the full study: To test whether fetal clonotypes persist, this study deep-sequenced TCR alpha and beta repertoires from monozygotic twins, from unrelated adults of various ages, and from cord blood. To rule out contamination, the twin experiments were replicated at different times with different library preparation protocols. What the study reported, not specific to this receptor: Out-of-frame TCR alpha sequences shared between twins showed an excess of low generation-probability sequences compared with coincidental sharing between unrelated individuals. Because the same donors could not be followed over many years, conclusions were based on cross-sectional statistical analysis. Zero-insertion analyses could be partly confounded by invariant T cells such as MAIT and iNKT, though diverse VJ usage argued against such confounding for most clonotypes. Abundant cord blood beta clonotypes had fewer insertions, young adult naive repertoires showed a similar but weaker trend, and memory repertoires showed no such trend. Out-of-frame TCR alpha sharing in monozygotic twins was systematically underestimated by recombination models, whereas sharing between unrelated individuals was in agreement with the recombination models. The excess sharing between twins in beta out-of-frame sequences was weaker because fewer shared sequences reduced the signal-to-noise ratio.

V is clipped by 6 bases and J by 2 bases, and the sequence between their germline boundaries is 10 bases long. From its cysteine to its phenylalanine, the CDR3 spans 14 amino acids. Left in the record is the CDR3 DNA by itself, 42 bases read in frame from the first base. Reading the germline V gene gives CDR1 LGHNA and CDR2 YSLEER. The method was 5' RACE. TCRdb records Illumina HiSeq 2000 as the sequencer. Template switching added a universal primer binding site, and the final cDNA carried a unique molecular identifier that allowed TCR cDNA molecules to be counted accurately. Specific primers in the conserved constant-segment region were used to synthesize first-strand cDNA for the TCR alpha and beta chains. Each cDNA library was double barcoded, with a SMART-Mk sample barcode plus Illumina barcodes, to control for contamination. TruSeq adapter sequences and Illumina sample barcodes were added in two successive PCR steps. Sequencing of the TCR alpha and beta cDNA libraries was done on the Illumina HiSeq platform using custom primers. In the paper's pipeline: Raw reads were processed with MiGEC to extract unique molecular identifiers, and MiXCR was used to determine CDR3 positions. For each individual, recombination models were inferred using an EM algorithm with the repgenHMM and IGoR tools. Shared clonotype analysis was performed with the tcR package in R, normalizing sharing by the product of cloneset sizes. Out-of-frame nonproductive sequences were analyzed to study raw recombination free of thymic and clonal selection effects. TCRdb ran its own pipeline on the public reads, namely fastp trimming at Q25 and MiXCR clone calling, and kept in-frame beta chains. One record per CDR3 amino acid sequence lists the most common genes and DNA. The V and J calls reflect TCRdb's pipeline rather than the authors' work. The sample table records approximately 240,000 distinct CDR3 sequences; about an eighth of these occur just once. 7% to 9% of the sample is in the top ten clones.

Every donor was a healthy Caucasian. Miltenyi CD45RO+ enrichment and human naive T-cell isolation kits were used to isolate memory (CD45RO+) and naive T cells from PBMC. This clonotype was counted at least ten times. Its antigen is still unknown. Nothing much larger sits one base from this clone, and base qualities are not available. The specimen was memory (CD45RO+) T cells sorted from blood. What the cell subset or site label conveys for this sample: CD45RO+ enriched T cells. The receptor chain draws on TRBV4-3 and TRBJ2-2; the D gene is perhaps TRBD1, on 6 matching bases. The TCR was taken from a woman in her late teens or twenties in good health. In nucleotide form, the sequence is TGCGCCAGCAGGGAACAGGGTAACACCGGGGAGCTGTTTTTT. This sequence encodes CASREQGNTGELFF.